Listed below are T cell receptor beta chains from one sample, sequenced in a study of shared clonotypes between healthy human individuals. Sequencing was performed with immunoSEQ multiplex PCR; in TCRdb, only in-frame clones are kept and a portion is missing. The sample lists 1,400,000 or so clones; approximately 98.5% were seen once. The source material was naive CD4+ T cells sorted from blood. The receptors here all came from a man aged 25-45 years in good health. Both conserved end residues are part of each CDR3. A D gene is named only where the DNA matches it firmly. Clone sizes are given selectively: once, few, many, or a class where the clone is expanded.

size: once; D: -; J: TRBJ2-3; V: TRBV7-2; DNA: TGTGCCAGCAGCCTCAGCGGCGGGACCACAGATACGCAGTATTTT; CDR3: CASSLSGGTTDTQYF
size: -; D: -; J: TRBJ2-3; V: TRBV7-2; DNA: TGTGCCAGCAGCCCAAGTACAGATACGCAGTATTTT; CDR3: CASSPSTDTQYF
size: -; D: -; J: TRBJ1-1; V: TRBV5-1; DNA: TGCGCCAGCAGCGAACAAACAGGGACCAACACTGAAGCTTTCTTT; CDR3: CASSEQTGTNTEAFF
size: -; D: -; J: TRBJ2-7; V: TRBV19; DNA: TGTGCCAGTAGTATACCTGGACATACCTACGAGCAGTACTTC; CDR3: CASSIPGHTYEQYF
size: -; D: TRBD1; J: TRBJ2-1; V: TRBV19; DNA: TGTGCCAGTAGTACCTCCGGGACAGGGTATGATGAGCAGTTCTTC; CDR3: CASSTSGTGYDEQFF
size: -; D: -; J: TRBJ2-2; V: TRBV5-1; DNA: TGCGCCAGCAGCGGACGGCCCAACACCGGGGAGCTGTTTTTT; CDR3: CASSGRPNTGELFF
size: -; D: -; J: TRBJ1-4; V: TRBV7-2; DNA: TGTGCCAGCAGCTTAGAAGGCAGGGGAGGCGAAAAACTGTTTTTT; CDR3: CASSLEGRGGEKLFF
size: -; D: TRBD1; J: TRBJ2-7; V: TRBV5-6; DNA: TGTGCCAGCAGCAGAAACCCGGGACAGAACTACGAGCAGTACTTC; CDR3: CASSRNPGQNYEQYF
size: -; D: TRBD1; J: TRBJ1-4; V: TRBV28; DNA: TGTGCCAGCAGTCGGGACAGGGCCGCAACTAATGAAAAACTGTTTTTT; CDR3: CASSRDRAATNEKLFF
size: -; D: -; J: TRBJ2-2; V: TRBV6-1; DNA: TGTGCCAGCAGTGAGATCCGCCTAACGAACACCGGGGAGCTGTTTTTT; CDR3: CASSEIRLTNTGELFF
size: -; D: -; J: TRBJ2-3; V: TRBV29-1; DNA: TGCAGCCTACCCATCGGTCCCGCCGATACGCAGTATTTT; CDR3: CSLPIGPADTQYF
size: -; D: TRBD2; J: TRBJ2-1; V: TRBV6-5; DNA: TGTGCCAGCAGTTCGCTAGCGGGAGGCCCCTACAATGAGCAGTTCTTC; CDR3: CASSSLAGGPYNEQFF
size: -; D: TRBD2; J: TRBJ2-1; V: TRBV4-1; DNA: TGCGCCAGCAGCCAAGGGGGACTAGCGATGTACAATGAGCAGTTCTTC; CDR3: CASSQGGLAMYNEQFF
size: -; D: TRBD2; J: TRBJ2-3; V: TRBV5-4; DNA: TGTGCCAGCAGCTTGGATGGCGGGAGGGTACGCACAGATACGCAGTATTTT; CDR3: CASSLDGGRVRTDTQYF
size: -; D: -; J: TRBJ2-7; V: TRBV18; DNA: TGTGCCAGCTCACCAGATGTCGAGCAGTACTTC; CDR3: CASSPDVEQYF
size: -; D: -; J: TRBJ2-7; V: TRBV29-1; DNA: TGCAGCGTTATGTACGGGCCCAGGGGAACCTACGAGCAGTACTTC; CDR3: CSVMYGPRGTYEQYF
size: -; D: TRBD2; J: TRBJ2-5; V: TRBV7-2; DNA: TGTGCCAGCAGCTCCCCGCATCAGCGGGGCGGCGAGACCCAGTACTTC; CDR3: CASSSPHQRGGETQYF
size: -; D: -; J: TRBJ2-1; V: TRBV11-2; DNA: TGTGCCAGCAGCCATTCCGGGACTGCCTACAATGAGCAGTTCTTC; CDR3: CASSHSGTAYNEQFF
size: -; D: -; J: TRBJ2-1; V: TRBV11-2; DNA: TGTGCCAGCAGCTTATTCAGCTCCTACAATGAGCAGTTCTTC; CDR3: CASSLFSSYNEQFF
size: -; D: TRBD1; J: TRBJ2-1; V: TRBV12-5; DNA: TGTGCTAGTGGTTTGGCGACAGGGCCGTCCTACAATGAGCAGTTCTTC; CDR3: CASGLATGPSYNEQFF
size: -; D: TRBD1; J: TRBJ1-2; V: TRBV28; DNA: TGTGCCAGCAGTTCCCGGTCGGCGGACAGGGGGTCCTTTGGCTACACCTTC; CDR3: CASSSRSADRGSFGYTF
size: few; D: -; J: TRBJ1-5; V: TRBV30; DNA: TGTGCCTGGAGTATGGGGAGCAATCAGCCCCAGCATTTT; CDR3: CAWSMGSNQPQHF
size: -; D: -; J: TRBJ1-2; V: TRBV5-1; DNA: TGCGCCAGCTCCCGGGGAGCTAGCTATGGCTACACCTTC; CDR3: CASSRGASYGYTF
size: -; D: TRBD1; J: TRBJ2-1; V: TRBV5-1; DNA: TGCGCCAGCAGCCGGACAGGACGGGATGAGCAGTTCTTC; CDR3: CASSRTGRDEQFF
size: -; D: TRBD1; J: TRBJ2-3; V: TRBV12-5; DNA: TGTGCTAGTGCCCCGACCGACAGGGCACAACATACGCAGTATTTT; CDR3: CASAPTDRAQHTQYF
size: -; D: -; J: TRBJ1-2; V: TRBV2; DNA: TGTGCCAGCAGTGAAAACGGTGGCGGCTACACCTTC; CDR3: CASSENGGGYTF
size: -; D: -; J: TRBJ2-7; V: TRBV30; DNA: TGTGCCTGGAGGAGGGACATGACCTACGAGCAGTACTTC; CDR3: CAWRRDMTYEQYF
size: -; D: -; J: TRBJ2-5; V: TRBV18; DNA: TGTGCCAGCTCACCAGGAGAGAATCAAGAGACCCAGTACTTC; CDR3: CASSPGENQETQYF
size: -; D: -; J: TRBJ1-4; V: TRBV5-1; DNA: TGCGCCAGCAGCTTGGAGGTCCGGGAAAAACTGTTTTTT; CDR3: CASSLEVREKLFF
size: -; D: -; J: TRBJ2-2; V: TRBV28; DNA: TGTGCCAGCAGTTTACAGACTGATGCCGGGGAGCTGTTTTTT; CDR3: CASSLQTDAGELFF
size: once; D: -; J: TRBJ1-3; V: TRBV7-9; DNA: TGTGCCAGCAGCTTAGCACCCAGCTCTGGAAACACCATATATTTT; CDR3: CASSLAPSSGNTIYF
size: -; D: -; J: TRBJ1-5; V: TRBV7-8; DNA: TGTGCCAGCAGCTTAGGGGCGGGGGGGGACAATCAGCCCCAGCATTTT; CDR3: CASSLGAGGDNQPQHF
size: -; D: -; J: TRBJ1-1; V: TRBV9; DNA: TGTGCCAGCAGCGTAAGGGCTCAAAACACTGAAGCTTTCTTT; CDR3: CASSVRAQNTEAFF
size: -; D: -; J: TRBJ2-1; V: TRBV20-1; DNA: TGCAGTGCTAGAACCGACAATGAGCAGTTCTTC; CDR3: CSARTDNEQFF
size: -; D: -; J: TRBJ1-2; V: TRBV6-1; DNA: TGTGCCAGCAGTGACACCCGGACACATGGCTACACCTTC; CDR3: CASSDTRTHGYTF
size: -; D: -; J: TRBJ1-2; V: TRBV19; DNA: TGTGCCAGTGGGGGAGACTATGGCTACACCTTC; CDR3: CASGGDYGYTF
size: -; D: TRBD1; J: TRBJ2-2; V: TRBV18; DNA: TGTGCCAGCTCATCGACAGGGACACAGAACACCGGGGAGCTGTTTTTT; CDR3: CASSSTGTQNTGELFF
size: -; D: TRBD1; J: TRBJ2-1; V: TRBV5-1; DNA: TGCGCCAGCAGCTTGAAGACAGGGGGTGTTGAGCAGTTCTTC; CDR3: CASSLKTGGVEQFF
size: -; D: -; J: TRBJ1-4; V: TRBV6-5; DNA: TGTGCCAGTAAACGGAAAGGGGAAAAACTGTTTTTT; CDR3: CASKRKGEKLFF
size: -; D: -; J: TRBJ2-1; V: TRBV27; DNA: TGTGCCAGCAGTATCGACGGACGCTCCTACAATGAGCAGTTCTTC; CDR3: CASSIDGRSYNEQFF
size: -; D: -; J: TRBJ2-7; V: TRBV5-1; DNA: TGCGCCAGCAGTACCTTCGGGTCGTCCGACGAGCAGTACTTC; CDR3: CASSTFGSSDEQYF
size: -; D: -; J: TRBJ2-3; V: TRBV7-2; DNA: TGTGCCAGCAGCTTAGTCGGGACCGATACAGATACGCAGTATTTT; CDR3: CASSLVGTDTDTQYF